These T cell receptor beta chains were read from a single sample in a study of T cells after somatic rescue of genetic block. The table came from immunoSEQ multiplex PCR; TCRdb's copy has only in-frame clones and leaves some out. The repertoire holds approximately 71,000 clones, with roughly 92% as singletons. The specimen sequenced was peripheral blood mononuclear cells (PBMCs). All receptors come from a man aged 35 to 55. Each CDR3 is given with its conserved first and last residue. Each record gives: V gene, J gene, CDR3 length, D gene, clone size, CDR3 protein, CDR3 DNA. The D gene is left open where the match is weak. Some rows mark clone size as missing; the rest say once, few, many or name a class of expanded clone.

V gene: TRBV25-1; J gene: TRBJ2-7; CDR3 length: 12; D gene: .; clone size: .; CDR3 protein: CATQTPIYEQYF; CDR3 DNA: TGTGCCACCCAGACTCCGATCTACGAGCAGTACTTC
V gene: TRBV18; J gene: TRBJ2-7; CDR3 length: 16; D gene: TRBD1; clone size: once; CDR3 protein: CASSPRQGAASYEQYF; CDR3 DNA: TGTGCCAGCTCACCGAGACAGGGGGCTGCGTCCTACGAGCAGTACTTC
V gene: TRBV27; J gene: TRBJ1-4; CDR3 length: 14; D gene: TRBD1; clone size: .; CDR3 protein: CASSARDRDEKLFF; CDR3 DNA: TGTGCCAGCAGTGCCCGGGACAGGGATGAAAAACTGTTTTTT
V gene: TRBV19; J gene: TRBJ2-7; CDR3 length: 15; D gene: .; clone size: .; CDR3 protein: CASSFRQAPKDEQYF; CDR3 DNA: TGTGCCAGTAGTTTCCGACAGGCCCCTAAAGACGAGCAGTACTTC
V gene: TRBV6-6; J gene: TRBJ1-1; CDR3 length: 13; D gene: .; clone size: .; CDR3 protein: CASSYSENTEAFF; CDR3 DNA: TGTGCCAGCAGTTACTCAGAGAACACTGAAGCTTTCTTT
V gene: TRBV6-5; J gene: TRBJ2-7; CDR3 length: 14; D gene: .; clone size: once; CDR3 protein: CASSYDRSSGSRYF; CDR3 DNA: TGTGCCAGCAGTTACGACAGGTCCTCCGGGTCAAGGTACTTC
V gene: TRBV7-2; J gene: TRBJ2-1; CDR3 length: 14; D gene: .; clone size: .; CDR3 protein: CASSPQPLNNEQFF; CDR3 DNA: TGTGCCAGCAGCCCACAACCCCTTAACAATGAGCAGTTCTTC
V gene: TRBV27; J gene: TRBJ1-4; CDR3 length: 12; D gene: .; clone size: .; CDR3 protein: CASSLEGEKLFF; CDR3 DNA: TGTGCCAGCAGTTTGGAAGGTGAAAAACTGTTTTTT
V gene: TRBV5-4; J gene: TRBJ2-5; CDR3 length: 14; D gene: .; clone size: .; CDR3 protein: CASSLEPLQETQYF; CDR3 DNA: TGTGCCAGCAGCTTGGAACCACTACAAGAGACCCAGTACTTC
V gene: TRBV10-3; J gene: TRBJ2-7; CDR3 length: 15; D gene: TRBD1; clone size: .; CDR3 protein: CAIRSTGVRAYEQYF; CDR3 DNA: TGTGCCATTAGGTCGACAGGGGTGAGGGCCTACGAGCAGTACTTC
V gene: TRBV30; J gene: TRBJ1-5; CDR3 length: 16; D gene: TRBD1; clone size: once; CDR3 protein: CAWSRTGGSSNQPQHF; CDR3 DNA: TGTGCCTGGAGTCGGACAGGGGGTTCCAGCAATCAGCCCCAGCATTTT
V gene: TRBV28; J gene: TRBJ2-7; CDR3 length: 12; D gene: .; clone size: .; CDR3 protein: CASRGGERQQYF; CDR3 DNA: TGTGCCAGCCGTGGAGGAGAACGGCAGCAGTACTTC
V gene: TRBV18; J gene: TRBJ2-7; CDR3 length: 14; D gene: .; clone size: .; CDR3 protein: CASSPPPPGILQYF; CDR3 DNA: TGTGCCAGCTCACCGCCTCCGCCCGGAATCCTGCAGTACTTC
V gene: TRBV6-5; J gene: TRBJ1-5; CDR3 length: 14; D gene: .; clone size: .; CDR3 protein: CASSYSIWGQPQHF; CDR3 DNA: TGTGCCAGCAGTTACTCGATCTGGGGTCAGCCCCAGCATTTT
V gene: TRBV18; J gene: TRBJ2-3; CDR3 length: 15; D gene: TRBD1; clone size: .; CDR3 protein: CASSRQGSGTDTQYF; CDR3 DNA: TGTGCCAGCTCACGACAGGGGAGTGGCACAGATACGCAGTATTTT
V gene: TRBV2; J gene: TRBJ2-2; CDR3 length: 14; D gene: TRBD1; clone size: once; CDR3 protein: CASSEEQGAGELFF; CDR3 DNA: TGTGCCAGCAGTGAAGAGCAGGGGGCCGGGGAGCTGTTTTTT
V gene: TRBV11-2; J gene: TRBJ2-2; CDR3 length: 14; D gene: TRBD1; clone size: .; CDR3 protein: CASSSGTDTGELFF; CDR3 DNA: TGTGCCAGCAGCTCAGGGACAGACACCGGGGAGCTGTTTTTT
V gene: TRBV29-1; J gene: TRBJ1-4; CDR3 length: 12; D gene: .; clone size: .; CDR3 protein: CSAGATNEKLFF; CDR3 DNA: TGCAGCGCGGGTGCAACTAATGAAAAACTGTTTTTT
V gene: TRBV9; J gene: TRBJ1-5; CDR3 length: 15; D gene: .; clone size: few; CDR3 protein: CASSQGQYSNQPQHF; CDR3 DNA: TGTGCCAGCAGCCAGGGCCAGTATAGCAATCAGCCCCAGCATTTT
V gene: TRBV11-3; J gene: TRBJ2-5; CDR3 length: 18; D gene: TRBD1; clone size: .; CDR3 protein: CASSLGLVGQGAKETQYF; CDR3 DNA: TGTGCCAGCAGCTTAGGCCTCGTGGGTCAGGGGGCAAAAGAGACCCAGTACTTC
V gene: TRBV12-5; J gene: TRBJ1-5; CDR3 length: 13; D gene: .; clone size: .; CDR3 protein: CASGDESNQPQHF; CDR3 DNA: TGTGCTAGTGGTGACGAGAGCAATCAGCCCCAGCATTTT
V gene: TRBV27; J gene: TRBJ1-2; CDR3 length: 13; D gene: .; clone size: .; CDR3 protein: CASREAGNYGYTF; CDR3 DNA: TGTGCCAGCAGGGAGGCAGGCAACTATGGCTACACCTTC
V gene: TRBV30; J gene: TRBJ1-2; CDR3 length: 13; D gene: .; clone size: .; CDR3 protein: CAWSGLRGNGYTF; CDR3 DNA: TGTGCCTGGAGTGGACTGAGAGGGAATGGCTACACCTTC
V gene: TRBV2; J gene: TRBJ2-1; CDR3 length: 18; D gene: TRBD2; clone size: .; CDR3 protein: CASSWPPGLAGGRNEQFF; CDR3 DNA: TGTGCCAGCAGTTGGCCCCCGGGACTAGCGGGAGGGCGCAATGAGCAGTTCTTC